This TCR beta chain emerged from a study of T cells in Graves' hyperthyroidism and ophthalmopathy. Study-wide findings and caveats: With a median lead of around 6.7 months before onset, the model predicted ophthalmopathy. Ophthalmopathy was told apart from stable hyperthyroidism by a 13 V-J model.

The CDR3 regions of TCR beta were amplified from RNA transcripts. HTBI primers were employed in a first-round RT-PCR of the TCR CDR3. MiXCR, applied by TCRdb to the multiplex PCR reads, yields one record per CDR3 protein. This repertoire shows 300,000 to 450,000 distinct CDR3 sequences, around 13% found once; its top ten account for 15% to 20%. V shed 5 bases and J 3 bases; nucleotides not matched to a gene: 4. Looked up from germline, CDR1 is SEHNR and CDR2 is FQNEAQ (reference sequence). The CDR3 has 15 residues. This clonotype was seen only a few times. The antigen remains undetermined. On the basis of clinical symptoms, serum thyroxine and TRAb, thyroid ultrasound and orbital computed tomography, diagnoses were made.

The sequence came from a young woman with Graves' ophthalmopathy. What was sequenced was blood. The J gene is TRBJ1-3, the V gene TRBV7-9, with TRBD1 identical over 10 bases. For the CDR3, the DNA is TGTGCCAGCAGCGCCGACAGGGGGCATGGAAACACCATATATTTT. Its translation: CASSADRGHGNTIYF. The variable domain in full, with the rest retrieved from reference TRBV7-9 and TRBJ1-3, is DTGVSQNPRHKITKRGQNVTFRCDPISEHNRLYWYRQTLGQGPEFLTYFQNEAQLEKSRLLSDRFSAERPKGSFSTLEIQRTEQGDSAMYLCASSADRGHGNTIYFGEGSWLTVV.